This paragraph reports one TCR beta chain. Its antigen is as yet unknown. The CDR3 length is 16 residues. Germline V lookup: CDR1 SGHRS, CDR2 YFSETQ. V lost 3 bases and J lost 1; bases outside the gene matches: 7. This entry belongs to a study of PD-L1 blockade in urothelial cancer. General study points: Tumor-associated blood clones were expanded more by durable-benefit patients at 3 weeks.

Sequenced by immunoSEQ multiplex PCR; TCRdb stores in-frame clones only, minus some. The sample records around 130,000 clones, 84% being singletons. The time point denotes: pretreatment peripheral blood. The sequenced sample was PBMCs, obtained around atezolizumab (anti-PD-L1) treatment. This chain joins TRBV5-1 and TRBJ2-1; TRBD1 agrees at 7 bases. The source of this sequence is a man in his forties or fifties with urothelial cancer. The CDR3 nucleotides read TGCGCCAGCAGCTACGCTACAGGGGTATCCTACAATGAGCAGTTCTTC. Protein sequence: CASSYATGVSYNEQFF.